The 16 T cell receptor beta chains in this list originate from one sample, sequenced in a study of cytomegalovirus exposure and HLA in healthy donors. Both 60 Vbeta primers and 13 Jbeta primers went into the PCR. Only in-frame clones appear in the TCRdb table, and some are missing; sequencing was by immunoSEQ multiplex PCR. The sample includes roughly 100,000 clones, around 85% seen only once; the top ten take 3.6%. Sample: PBMCs. These receptors all come from a man in his 60s in good health and CMV-seronegative.

The count of this clone is one. The chain combines TRBV7-2 with TRBJ1-4; 8 bases are a match to TRBD1. V was clipped by 1 base and J by 8 bases; unmatched bases: 6. CDR1 is SGHTA and CDR2 is FQGNSA in the germline V gene. The CDR3 length is 15 residues. The CDR3 loop is CASSLGGQGWEKLFF. In DNA, the CDR3 is TGTGCCAGCAGCTTAGGAGGACAGGGCTGGGAAAAACTGTTTTTT.

V gene TRBV4-1 combines with J gene TRBJ1-6; perhaps TRBD1 as D (6 bases). Trimming removed 5 bases from V and 4 bases from J, with 15 bases in between. The CDR3 length is 16 residues. CDR1 is MGHRA, CDR2 YSYEKL, per germline. In DNA form, the CDR3 reads TGCGCCAGCAGCTTCGACAGGACCCTTTATAATTCACCCCTCCACTTT. Translated: CASSFDRTLYNSPLHF.

The V call is TRBV14, the J call TRBJ2-2; tentative D call: TRBD1 (6 bases). The germline V gene has CDR1 SGHDN and CDR2 FVKESK. The CDR3 is 17 amino acids. Trimming removed 4 bases at V and 1 base at J, with 16 bases between. CDR3 in amino acids: CASSRDFGTMNTGELFF. DNA of the CDR3: TGTGCCAGCAGCCGCGACTTCGGGACAATGAACACCGGGGAGCTGTTTTTT.

This clone was counted once. V usage is TRBV5-4 and J usage is TRBJ2-1; a possible D gene is TRBD2 (7 bases). CDR1 is SGHNT and CDR2 is YYREEE in the germline V gene (reference sequence). V gave up 4 bases and J gave up 9 bases, with 20 bases separating them. This CDR3 contains 15 residues. CDR3: CASSRREMGGGEQFF. CDR3 DNA sequence: TGTGCCAGCAGCCGCAGGGAGATGGGAGGGGGTGAGCAGTTCTTC.

The chain combines TRBV2 with TRBJ1-4; 7 nucleotides match TRBD1. The V gene's germline CDR1 is SNHLY and CDR2 FYNNEI. The ends lost 6 bases at V and 0 bases at J; junction bases unmatched: 7. The CDR3 is 16 amino acids. CDR3 DNA sequence: TGTGCCAGCAGGGCTGGGACAGCTGCAACTAATGAAAAACTGTTTTTT. Translation: CASRAGTAATNEKLFF.

J is TRBJ2-1 and V is TRBV2; TRBD1 aligns across 8 bases. CDR1 is SNHLY and CDR2 is FYNNEI in the germline V gene. The trim removed 7 bases at V and 0 bases at J, leaving 5 bases unmatched. The CDR3 consists of 15 residues. The chain's CDR3 is CASNPTGASYNEQFF. CDR3 in DNA: TGTGCCAGCAACCCGACAGGGGCCTCCTACAATGAGCAGTTCTTC.

The chain has TRBV5-1 and TRBJ2-3; 7 bases map to TRBD2. V lost 0 bases and J lost 5; bases outside the gene matches: 3. The CDR3 loop spans 14 amino acids. Per the germline V gene, CDR1 is SGHRS and CDR2 is YFSETQ. The CDR3 loop reads CASSLEPSGDTQYF. CDR3 DNA: TGCGCCAGCAGCTTGGAACCTAGCGGAGATACGCAGTATTTT. Using reference TRBV5-1 and TRBJ2-3 for the parts outside the CDR3, the full variable domain is KAGVTQTPRYLIKTRGQQVTLSCSPISGHRSVSWYQQTPGQGLQFLFEYFSETQRNKGNFPGRFSGRQFSNSRSEMNVSTLELGDSALYLCASSLEPSGDTQYFGPGTRLTVL.

The gene calls are TRBV7-6 and TRBJ2-3; 14 nucleotides agree with TRBD2. Germline V lookup: CDR1 SGHVS, CDR2 FNYEAQ. CDR3 length: 18 residues. The ends lost 5 bases at V and 1 base at J; junction bases unmatched: 8. This chain's CDR3 is CASSARGLAGVRTDTQYF. DNA of the CDR3: TGTGCCAGCAGCGCAAGGGGACTAGCGGGGGTCCGCACAGATACGCAGTATTTT.

This chain uses TRBV7-2 with TRBJ1-2; TRBD1 aligns across 8 bases. The CDR3 is made up of 14 amino acids. The trim removed 1 base at V and 4 bases at J, leaving 2 bases unmatched. The germline V gene encodes CDR1 SGHTA and CDR2 FQGNSA. The CDR3 DNA sequence: TGTGCCAGCAGCTTAGTACAGGGGGGCTATGGCTACACCTTC. This encodes CASSLVQGGYGYTF.

A few counts support this clone. This rearrangement joins TRBV19 to TRBJ2-1; D is undetermined. The germline CDR1 and CDR2 sequences are LNHDA and SQIVND (reference sequence). V lost 3 bases and J 4 bases, leaving 13 bases between the germline ends. The CDR3 has 15 amino acids. The CDR3 protein is CASSIVPGTYNEQFF. CDR3 DNA sequence: TGTGCCAGTAGTATTGTTCCAGGAACGTACAATGAGCAGTTCTTC.

V and J are TRBV27 and TRBJ1-2; 9 bases fit TRBD1. Germline CDR1 reads MNHEY; CDR2 reads SMNVEV (reference sequence). V lost 6 bases, J lost 8 bases, and 4 bases stayed unmatched. This CDR3 contains 12 residues. CDR3 loop: CASSTGGRGYTF. The CDR3, as DNA: TGTGCCAGCAGCACAGGGGGCCGGGGCTACACCTTC.

In this sample, this clone turned up once. The chain has TRBV13 and TRBJ2-1; 10 bases map to TRBD2. The CDR3 extends over 16 amino acids. Trimming took 4 bases from V and 4 from J; bases not matched to a gene: 7. CDR1 is PRHDT and CDR2 is FYEKMQ in the germline V gene (reference sequence). The CDR3 reads CASSWLAGGRYNEQFF. The CDR3, as DNA: TGTGCCAGCAGCTGGTTAGCGGGGGGCAGATACAATGAGCAGTTCTTC.

The sample holds one count of this clone. V usage is TRBV27 and J usage is TRBJ2-5, with TRBD2 identical over 9 bases. The V and J ends lost 3 bases and 5 bases, in that order; junction bases with no gene match: 16. CDR3 length: 18 residues. The germline V gene encodes CDR1 MNHEY and CDR2 SMNVEV (reference sequence). The CDR3 nucleotides read TGTGCCAGCAGTTTTGGGGGAGGAGCGGGGGGCCCGGGGGAGACCCAGTACTTC. Encoded protein: CASSFGGGAGGPGETQYF.

The chain links TRBV27 to TRBJ2-3, with 8 bases fitting TRBD2. V lost 6 bases and J lost 0; bases outside the gene matches: 8. Looked up from germline, CDR1 is MNHEY and CDR2 is SMNVEV (reference sequence). There are 16 residues in the CDR3. The CDR3 DNA reads TGTGCCAGCAGCCGGTTGCGGGGGGTTAGCACAGATACGCAGTATTTT. Its protein is CASSRLRGVSTDTQYF.

The J gene is TRBJ2-7, the V gene TRBV29-1, with 7 positions matching TRBD1. V was clipped by 4 bases and J by 0 bases; unmatched bases: 0. CDR1 and CDR2 from the germline V gene are SQVTM and ANQGSEA. CDR3 size: 12 residues. CDR3 coding DNA: TGCAGCGTTGGACAGGGCTCCTACGAGCAGTACTTC. Translating gives CSVGQGSYEQYF.

Only a few counts were recorded for this clone. The chain combines TRBV2 with TRBJ2-3; D ambiguous. V lost 6 bases, J lost 5 bases, and 15 bases lay in between. This CDR3 has 14 amino acids. Germline values: CDR1 SNHLY, CDR2 FYNNEI. The CDR3 DNA is TGTGCCAGCAGGCTACGGAGTCTAAGAGATACGCAGTATTTT. Its protein is CASRLRSLRDTQYF.